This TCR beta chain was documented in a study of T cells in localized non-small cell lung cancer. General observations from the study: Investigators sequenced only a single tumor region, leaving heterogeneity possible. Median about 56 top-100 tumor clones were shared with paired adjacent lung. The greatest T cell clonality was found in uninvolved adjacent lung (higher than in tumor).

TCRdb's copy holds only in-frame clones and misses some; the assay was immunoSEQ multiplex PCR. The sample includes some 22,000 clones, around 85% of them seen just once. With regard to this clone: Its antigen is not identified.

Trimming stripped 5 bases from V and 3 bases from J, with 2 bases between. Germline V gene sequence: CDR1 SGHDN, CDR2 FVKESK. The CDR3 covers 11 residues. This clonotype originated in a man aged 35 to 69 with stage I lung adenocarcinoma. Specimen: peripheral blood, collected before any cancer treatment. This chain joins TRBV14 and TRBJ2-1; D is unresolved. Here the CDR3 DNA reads TGTGCCAGCAGCTACTACAATGAGCAGTTCTTC. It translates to CASSYYNEQFF.